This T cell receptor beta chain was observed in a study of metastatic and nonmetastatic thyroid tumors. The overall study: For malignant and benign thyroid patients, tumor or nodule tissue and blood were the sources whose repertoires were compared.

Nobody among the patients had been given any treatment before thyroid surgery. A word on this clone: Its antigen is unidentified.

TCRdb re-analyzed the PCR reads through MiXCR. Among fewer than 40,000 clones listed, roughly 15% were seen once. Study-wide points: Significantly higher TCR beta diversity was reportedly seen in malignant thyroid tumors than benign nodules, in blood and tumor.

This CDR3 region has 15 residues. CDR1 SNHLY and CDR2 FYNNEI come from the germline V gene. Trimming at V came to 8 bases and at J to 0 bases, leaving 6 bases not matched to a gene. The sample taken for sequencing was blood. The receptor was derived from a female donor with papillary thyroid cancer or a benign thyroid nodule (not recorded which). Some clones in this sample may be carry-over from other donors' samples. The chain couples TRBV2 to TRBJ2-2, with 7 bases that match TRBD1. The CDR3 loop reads CASPVQGTNTGELFF. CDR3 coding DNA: TGTGCCAGCCCAGTACAGGGGACGAACACCGGGGAGCTGTTTTTT.